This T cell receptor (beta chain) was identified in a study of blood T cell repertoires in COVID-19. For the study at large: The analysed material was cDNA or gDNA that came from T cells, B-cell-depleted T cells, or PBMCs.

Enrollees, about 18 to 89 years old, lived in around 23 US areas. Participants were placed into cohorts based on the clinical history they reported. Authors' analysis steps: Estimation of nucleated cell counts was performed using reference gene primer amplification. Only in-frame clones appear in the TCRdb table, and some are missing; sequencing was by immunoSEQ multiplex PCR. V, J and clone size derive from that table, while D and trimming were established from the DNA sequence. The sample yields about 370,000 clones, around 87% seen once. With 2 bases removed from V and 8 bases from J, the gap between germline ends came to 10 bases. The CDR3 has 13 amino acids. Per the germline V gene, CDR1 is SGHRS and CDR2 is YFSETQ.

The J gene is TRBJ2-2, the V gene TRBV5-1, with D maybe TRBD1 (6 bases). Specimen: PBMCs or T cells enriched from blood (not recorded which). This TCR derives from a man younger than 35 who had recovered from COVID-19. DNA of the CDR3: TGCGCCAGCAGCTTCGAGGGGGTTGGGGAGCTGTTTTTT. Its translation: CASSFEGVGELFF.